This T cell receptor (beta chain) was observed in a study of blood T cells in healthy people across ages. Sample-barcoded 5' priming and a J-beta primer mix drove a second PCR of roughly 6 to 12 cycles. Any given sample supplied a minimum of 3 million CDR3-containing paired-end reads. TCRdb processed the 5' RACE reads anew with MiXCR; each CDR3 protein has one entry. The sample lists over a million distinct CDR3 sequences, 20% to 25% occurring once. This clonotype was found a few times. Germline V gene data show CDR1 as SGHTA and CDR2 as FQGNSA. This CDR3 has 15 amino acids. Trimming removed 1 base from V and 5 bases from J; junction bases left unmatched: 8. These same data were also listed under a study on T cells of mothers and their children. That study reports: Samples were provided by three healthy Caucasian mothers and their six children. In both related and unrelated pairs, TCR recombination output is shaped similarly by thymic selection. Among related mother-child pairs, overlap was slightly higher than in unrelated pairs, though not significantly.

The TCR originated in a girl aged 2 to 10 in good health. This chain joins TRBV7-2 and TRBJ2-7; 7 nucleotides match TRBD2. Sequenced material: blood. CDR3 amino acids: CASSLVPSGGDEQYF. CDR3 sequence (DNA): TGTGCCAGCAGCTTAGTTCCTAGCGGTGGAGACGAGCAGTACTTC.